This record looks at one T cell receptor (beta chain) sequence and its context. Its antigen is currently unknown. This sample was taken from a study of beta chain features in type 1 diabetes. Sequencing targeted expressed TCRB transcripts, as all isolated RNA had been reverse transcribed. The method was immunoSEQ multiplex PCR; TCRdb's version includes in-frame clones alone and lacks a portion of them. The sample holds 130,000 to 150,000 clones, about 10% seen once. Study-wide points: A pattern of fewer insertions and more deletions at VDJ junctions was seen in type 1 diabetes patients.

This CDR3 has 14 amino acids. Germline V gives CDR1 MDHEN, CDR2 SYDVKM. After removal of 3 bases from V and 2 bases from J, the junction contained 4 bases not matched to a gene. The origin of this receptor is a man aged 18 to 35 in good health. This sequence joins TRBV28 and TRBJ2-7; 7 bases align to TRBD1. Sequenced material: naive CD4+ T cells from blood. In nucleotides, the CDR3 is TGTGCCAGCAGTTTTAGGGGGCTTACCTACGAGCAGTACTTC. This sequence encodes CASSFRGLTYEQYF.